A selection of T cell receptor beta chains follows, all from one sample in a study of Ad26.COV2.S vaccination and SARS-CoV-2 variants. TCRdb keeps only in-frame clones here, not all; method: immunoSEQ multiplex PCR. The data contain fewer than 500,000 clones, 75% to 95% of them singletons. The sequencing here drew on peripheral blood, taken in a trial of Ad26.COV2.S vaccine versus placebo. The receptors here all came from a person between 18 and 60 years old who received the Ad26.COV2.S COVID-19 vaccine or a placebo. The CDR3 runs from the conserved cysteine through the conserved F or W. Fields, in order: V gene, clone size, CDR3 protein. Rows give clone size only sometimes, using once, few, many, or a class for an expanded clone.

>TRBV7-9|.
CASSVTNTEAFF
>TRBV4-3|.
CASSPQQGYNYGYTF
>TRBV6-1|.
CASSAWTGGRGYGYTF
>TRBV11-2|.
CASSSTSQETQYF
>TRBV7-9|.
CASSIGALAGSYNEQFF
>TRBV18|once
CASSPPTASYEQYF
>TRBV28|.
CASSSSGTGRMGGLFF
>TRBV29-1|.
CSVESYNEQFF
>TRBV7-2|.
CASSRGGPGQGHTDTQYF
>TRBV4-3|.
CASSQDGLAQYNEQFF
>TRBV6-5|.
CASLWAAKKETQYF